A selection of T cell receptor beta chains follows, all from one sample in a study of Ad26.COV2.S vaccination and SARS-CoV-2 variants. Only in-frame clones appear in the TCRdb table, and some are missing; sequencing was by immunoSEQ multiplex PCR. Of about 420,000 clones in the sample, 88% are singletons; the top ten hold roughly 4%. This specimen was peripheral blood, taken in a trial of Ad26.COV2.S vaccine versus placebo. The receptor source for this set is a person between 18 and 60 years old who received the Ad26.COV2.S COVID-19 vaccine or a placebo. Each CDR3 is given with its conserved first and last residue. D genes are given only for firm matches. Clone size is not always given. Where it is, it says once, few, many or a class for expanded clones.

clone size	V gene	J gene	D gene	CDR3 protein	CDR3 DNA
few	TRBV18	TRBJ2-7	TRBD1	CASSPGQDGSYEQYF	TGTGCCAGCTCGCCGGGACAGGACGGGTCCTACGAGCAGTACTTC
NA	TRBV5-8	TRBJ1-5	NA	CASSFGRASNQPQHF	TGTGCCAGCAGCTTCGGTAGGGCCAGCAATCAGCCCCAGCATTTT
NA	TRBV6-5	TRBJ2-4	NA	CATTADLAKNIQYF	TGTGCCACCACGGCGGATCTAGCCAAAAACATTCAGTACTTC
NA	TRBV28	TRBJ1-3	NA	CASSYTAPLNTIYF	TGTGCCAGCAGTTATACGGCTCCTTTGAACACCATATATTTT
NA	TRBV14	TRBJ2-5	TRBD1	CASSPQMGTGQETQYF	TGTGCCAGCAGCCCTCAGATGGGGACAGGCCAAGAGACCCAGTACTTC
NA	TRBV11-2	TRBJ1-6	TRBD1	CASSYRGNSPLHF	TGTGCCAGCAGCTACAGGGGGAATTCACCCCTCCACTTT
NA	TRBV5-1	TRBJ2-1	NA	CASSLGGRLTGEQFF	TGCGCCAGCAGCTTGGGAGGACGGTTGACAGGTGAGCAGTTCTTC
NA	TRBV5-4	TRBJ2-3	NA	CASSLAQGRGTDTQYF	TGTGCCAGCAGCTTGGCACAGGGACGAGGCACAGATACGCAGTATTTT
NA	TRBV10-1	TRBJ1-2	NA	CASSECSVYGYTF	TGCGCCAGCAGTGAGTGCAGCGTCTATGGCTACACCTTC
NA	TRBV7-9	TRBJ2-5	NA	CASSFPTSPQETQYF	TGTGCCAGCAGCTTTCCCACATCTCCCCAAGAGACCCAGTACTTC
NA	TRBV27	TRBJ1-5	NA	CASSLGARNQPQHF	TGTGCCAGCAGTTTGGGGGCGCGAAATCAGCCCCAGCATTTT
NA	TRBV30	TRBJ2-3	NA	CAWSVGGTSTDTQYF	TGTGCCTGGAGTGTTGGAGGGACGAGCACAGATACGCAGTATTTT
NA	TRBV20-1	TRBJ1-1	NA	CSASVRNTEAFF	TGCAGTGCTAGTGTTCGGAACACTGAAGCTTTCTTT
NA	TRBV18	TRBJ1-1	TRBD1	CASSMTGSGNTEAFF	TGTGCCAGCTCAATGACAGGGAGTGGGAACACTGAAGCTTTCTTT
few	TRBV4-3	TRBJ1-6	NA	CASSPSFRGSGHRPLHF	TGCGCCAGCAGCCCCAGCTTTCGTGGTTCAGGGCACAGACCCCTCCACTTT
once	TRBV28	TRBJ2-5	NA	CASSFQSQETQYF	TGTGCCAGCAGTTTTCAGAGCCAAGAGACCCAGTACTTC
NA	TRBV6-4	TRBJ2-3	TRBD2	CASSESSGGATDTQYF	TGTGCCAGCAGTGAATCTAGCGGGGGGGCAACAGATACGCAGTATTTT
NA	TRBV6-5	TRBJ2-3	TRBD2	CASSLLSGEDTQYF	TGTGCCAGCAGTTTACTCAGCGGGGAAGATACGCAGTATTTT
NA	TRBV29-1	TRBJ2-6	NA	CSVEGSGANVLTF	TGCAGCGTTGAAGGATCTGGGGCCAACGTCCTGACTTTC
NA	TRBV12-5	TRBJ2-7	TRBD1	CASGLVPTGVGHEQYF	TGTGCTAGTGGTTTGGTACCCACAGGGGTCGGCCACGAGCAGTACTTC
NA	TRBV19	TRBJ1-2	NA	CASTPGGDPLLYGYTF	TGTGCCAGTACCCCCGGCGGGGATCCCCTACTCTATGGCTACACCTTC
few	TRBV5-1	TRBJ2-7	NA	CASSLAPPGAEQYF	TGCGCCAGCAGCTTGGCCCCGCCCGGGGCCGAGCAGTACTTC
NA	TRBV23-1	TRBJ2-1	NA	CAIRQFAKGNEQFF	TGCGCCATACGACAGTTCGCCAAGGGCAATGAGCAGTTCTTC
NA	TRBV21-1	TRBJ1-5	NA	CASSKAGRGQVNQPQHF	TGTGCCAGCAGCAAAGCCGGCAGGGGGCAGGTCAATCAGCCCCAGCATTTT
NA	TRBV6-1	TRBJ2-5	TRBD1	CASSESQGGETQYF	TGTGCCAGCAGTGAATCACAGGGGGGAGAGACCCAGTACTTC
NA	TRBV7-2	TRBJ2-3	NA	CASSLGVLGTDTQYF	TGTGCCAGCAGCTTAGGAGTACTAGGCACAGATACGCAGTATTTT
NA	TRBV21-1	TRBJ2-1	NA	CASSKGGGQDNEQFF	TGTGCCAGCAGCAAAGGAGGTGGACAGGACAATGAGCAGTTCTTC
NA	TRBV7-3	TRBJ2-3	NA	CASSSEPGPPDTQYF	TGTGCCAGCAGCTCCGAACCCGGCCCACCAGATACGCAGTATTTT
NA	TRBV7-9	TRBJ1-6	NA	CASSETGKNSPLHF	TGTGCCAGCAGTGAAACAGGGAAAAATTCACCCCTCCACTTT
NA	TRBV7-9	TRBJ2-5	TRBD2	CASSSILAGGQETQYF	TGTGCCAGCAGCTCAATACTAGCGGGGGGGCAAGAGACCCAGTACTTC
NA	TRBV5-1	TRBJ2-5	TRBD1	CASSLAGTGEETQYF	TGCGCCAGCAGCTTGGCCGGGACAGGGGAAGAGACCCAGTACTTC
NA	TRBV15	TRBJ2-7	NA	CATSRADSPPYEQYF	TGTGCCACCAGCAGAGCGGACAGTCCACCCTACGAGCAGTACTTC
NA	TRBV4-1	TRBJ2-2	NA	CASSQIRGGFTGELFF	TGCGCCAGCAGCCAAATAAGGGGAGGTTTCACCGGGGAGCTGTTTTTT
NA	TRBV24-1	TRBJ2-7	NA	CATSAGKYEQYF	TGTGCCACCAGTGCCGGGAAATACGAGCAGTACTTC
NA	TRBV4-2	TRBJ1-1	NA	CASSQGGGLNTEAFF	TGTGCCAGCAGCCAAGGGGGAGGGTTGAACACTGAAGCTTTCTTT
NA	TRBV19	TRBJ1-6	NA	CASSIKASGILHF	TGTGCCAGTAGTATCAAAGCTTCAGGGATTCTCCACTTT
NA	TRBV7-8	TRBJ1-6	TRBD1	CASSSHTQRTGFPLHF	TGTGCCAGCAGTTCACACACCCAAAGGACAGGGTTTCCCCTCCACTTT
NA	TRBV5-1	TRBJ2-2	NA	CASSLASGANTGELFF	TGCGCCAGCAGCTTGGCATCCGGGGCGAACACCGGGGAGCTGTTTTTT
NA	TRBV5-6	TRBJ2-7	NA	CASSVGGFLYEQYF	TGTGCCAGCAGCGTCGGGGGATTTCTCTACGAGCAGTACTTC
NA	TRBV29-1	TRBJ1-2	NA	CSVAGLTAYGYTF	TGCAGCGTTGCGGGGTTAACAGCTTATGGCTACACCTTC
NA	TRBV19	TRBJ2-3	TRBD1	CASTPDRGQDTQYF	TGTGCCAGTACCCCGGACAGGGGGCAAGATACGCAGTATTTT
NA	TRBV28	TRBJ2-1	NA	CASSFRGAGNEQFF	TGTGCCAGCAGTTTCCGGGGGGCTGGCAATGAGCAGTTCTTC
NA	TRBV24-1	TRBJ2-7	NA	CATSDLSCYEQYF	TGTGCCACCAGTGATTTAAGTTGCTACGAGCAGTACTTC
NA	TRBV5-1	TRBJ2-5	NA	CASSLSGFQETQYF	TGCGCCAGCAGCTTGTCGGGTTTCCAAGAGACCCAGTACTTC
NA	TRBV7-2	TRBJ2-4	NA	CASSLALSSWGKAKNIQYF	TGTGCCAGCAGCTTAGCGCTCTCCTCCTGGGGTAAAGCCAAAAACATTCAGTACTTC
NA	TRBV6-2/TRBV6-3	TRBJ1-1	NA	CASSYTGYEAFF	TGTGCCAGCAGTTACACCGGCTATGAAGCTTTCTTT
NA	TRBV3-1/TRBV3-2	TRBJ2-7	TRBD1	CASSYRGPYEQYF	TGTGCCAGCAGCTACAGGGGCCCCTACGAGCAGTACTTC
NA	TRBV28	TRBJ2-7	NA	CASSLGQSYEQYF	TGTGCCAGCAGTTTAGGGCAATCCTACGAGCAGTACTTC
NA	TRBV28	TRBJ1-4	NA	CASSFVGLATNEKLFF	TGTGCCAGCAGTTTTGTTGGCCTTGCAACTAATGAAAAACTGTTTTTT